This T cell receptor beta chain was sequenced during a study of tumor-infiltrating lymphocytes in oesophageal squamous cell carcinoma. Germline CDR1 and CDR2: SGHVS and FQNEAQ. The CDR3 numbers 17 amino acids, ends counted. As concerns this clonotype: No DNA is shown, since the ends of the CDR3 on it are uncertain; the CDR3 is the one TCRdb lists.

TCRdb passed the PCR reads through MiXCR, listing each CDR3 protein once. In the table there are 15,000 to 20,000 distinct CDR3 sequences, roughly 40% of which are singletons. The sample consisted of normal esophageal tissue next to the tumor. The TCR originated in a female donor with esophageal squamous cell carcinoma. The genes are TRBV7-8 and TRBJ2-6; the D call of TRBD1 is as the table states it, not checked on the DNA. The CDR3 spells CASSQLGDRGYEQYFGF.